This T cell receptor beta chain was sequenced during a study of post-analysis software for immune sequencing data. About the research overall: Relapsing-remitting, secondary progressive and progressive-relapsing multiple sclerosis courses were included. Findings of the study overall: Compared with controls, patients showed significantly lower normalized Chao1 diversity. Samples made in the same batch grouped tightly together by F measure. Patients had higher frequencies than controls of roughly 5 TRBV segments, including TRBV5-6, TRBV5-1 and TRBV20-1.

Germline CDR1 DFQATT, CDR2 SNEGSKA (reference sequence). V was trimmed by 6 bases and J by 3 bases, leaving 11 bases between them. The CDR3 spans 12 residues. Tagging with unique molecular identifiers was a feature of the TCR beta cDNA libraries. When about 1 to 11 million T cells were used, they gave about 550,000 cDNA molecules. TCRdb used MiXCR to reprocess the PCR reads, holding one entry per CDR3 protein. In the table there are 650,000 to 850,000 distinct CDR3 sequences, 35% to 55% of which are singletons. This clonotype was detected a few times. Its antigen remains unknown. The chain uses TRBV20-1 and TRBJ2-5; unclear D gene. Sequencing used blood. The clonotype was recovered from a girl between 10 and 17 years old with multiple sclerosis. CDR3 sequence reads: CSARLGKETQYF. The CDR3 DNA is TGCAGTGCCCGCCTAGGGAAAGAGACCCAGTACTTC.